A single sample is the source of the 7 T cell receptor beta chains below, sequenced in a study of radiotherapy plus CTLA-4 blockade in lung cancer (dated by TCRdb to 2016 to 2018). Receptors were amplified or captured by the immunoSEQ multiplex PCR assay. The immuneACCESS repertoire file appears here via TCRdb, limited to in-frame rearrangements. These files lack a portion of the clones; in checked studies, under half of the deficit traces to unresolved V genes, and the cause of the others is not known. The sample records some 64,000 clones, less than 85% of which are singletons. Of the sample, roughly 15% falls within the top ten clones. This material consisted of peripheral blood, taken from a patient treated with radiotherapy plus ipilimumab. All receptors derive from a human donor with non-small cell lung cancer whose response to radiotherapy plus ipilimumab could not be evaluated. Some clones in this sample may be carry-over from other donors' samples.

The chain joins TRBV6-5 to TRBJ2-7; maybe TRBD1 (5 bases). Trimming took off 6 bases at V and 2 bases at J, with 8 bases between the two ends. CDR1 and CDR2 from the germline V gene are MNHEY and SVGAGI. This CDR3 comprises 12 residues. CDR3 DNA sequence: TGTGCCAGCAGACAGGTAACCTACGAGCAGTACTTC. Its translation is CASRQVTYEQYF.

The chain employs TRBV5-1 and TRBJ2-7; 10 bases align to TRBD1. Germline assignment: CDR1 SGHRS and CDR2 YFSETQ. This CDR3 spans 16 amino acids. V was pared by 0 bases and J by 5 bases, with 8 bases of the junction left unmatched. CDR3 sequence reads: CASSLVSGTGVHEQYF. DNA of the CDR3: TGCGCCAGCAGCTTGGTTTCCGGGACAGGGGTGCACGAGCAGTACTTC.

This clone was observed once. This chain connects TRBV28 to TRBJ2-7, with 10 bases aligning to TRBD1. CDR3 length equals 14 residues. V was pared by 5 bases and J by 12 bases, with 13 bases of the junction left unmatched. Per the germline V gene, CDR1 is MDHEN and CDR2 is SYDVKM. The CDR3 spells CASSPDRGRAGRYF. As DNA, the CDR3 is TGTGCCAGCAGTCCCGACAGGGGGCGTGCGGGTCGGTACTTC.

CDR3 bases: TGCGCCAGCAGCAACCAGGGGGCTGGCCAAGAGACCCAGTACTTC. As protein: CASSNQGAGQETQYF. V usage is TRBV4-1 and J usage is TRBJ2-5; 8 bases are shared with TRBD1. The ends lost 5 bases at V and 1 base at J; junction bases unmatched: 6. Germline V gene sequence: CDR1 MGHRA, CDR2 YSYEKL. The CDR3 extends over 15 amino acids.

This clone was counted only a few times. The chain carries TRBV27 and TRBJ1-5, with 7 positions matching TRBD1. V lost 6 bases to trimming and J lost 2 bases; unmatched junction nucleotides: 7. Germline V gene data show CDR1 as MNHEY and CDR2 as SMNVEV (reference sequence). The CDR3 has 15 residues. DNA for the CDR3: TGTGCCAGCAGCCTTGACAGGGAACGCAATCAGCCCCAGCATTTT. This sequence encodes CASSLDRERNQPQHF.

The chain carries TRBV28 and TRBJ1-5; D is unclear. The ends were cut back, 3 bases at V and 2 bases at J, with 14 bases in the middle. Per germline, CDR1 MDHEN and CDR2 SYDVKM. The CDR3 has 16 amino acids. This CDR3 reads CASSFVAQMGNQPQHF. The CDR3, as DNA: TGTGCCAGCAGTTTCGTTGCCCAGATGGGCAATCAGCCCCAGCATTTT.

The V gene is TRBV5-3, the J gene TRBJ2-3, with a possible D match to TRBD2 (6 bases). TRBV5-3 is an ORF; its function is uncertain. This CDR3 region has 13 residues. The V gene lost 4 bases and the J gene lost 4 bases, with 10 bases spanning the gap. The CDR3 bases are TGTGCCAGAAGCGTGACTAGTTCAGATACGCAGTATTTT. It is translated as CARSVTSSDTQYF.